A selection of T cell receptor beta chains follows, all from one sample in a study of blood T cell repertoires in COVID-19. Libraries were prepared by immunoSEQ multiplex PCR; TCRdb keeps only in-frame clonotypes and omits some of them. Of some 240,000 clones listed, approximately 82% are singletons. The sequencing sample was made of peripheral blood. All receptors derive from a woman in her thirties or forties who had recovered from COVID-19. Each CDR3 is given with its conserved first and last residue.

v_call	j_call	cdr3_aa
TRBV6-5	TRBJ1-1	CASSIRTGGRTEAFF
TRBV2	TRBJ1-2	CASSEEWASGGYTF
TRBV3-1/TRBV3-2	TRBJ1-3	CASSQLVSSGNTIYF
TRBV28	TRBJ1-5	CASSLAGQPQHF
TRBV30	TRBJ2-7	CAWRSSGGYEQYF
TRBV5-5	TRBJ2-7	CASSVGRIRGPTYEQYF
TRBV16	TRBJ1-4	CASSQGAEKLFF
TRBV9	TRBJ1-2	CASSMRDRYYGYTF
TRBV7-2	TRBJ1-1	CASSFEGGYAEAFF
TRBV7-9	TRBJ2-7	CASSRTTPYEQYF
TRBV27	TRBJ2-1	CASRTGTASYNEQFF
TRBV4-3	TRBJ1-4	CASSQDRAREKLFF
TRBV5-5	TRBJ2-1	CASSLGSYNEQFF
TRBV5-1	TRBJ2-2	CASSAVTGGSGELFF
TRBV13	TRBJ2-5	CASSYGRGTGGETQYF